The clone carrying this T cell receptor (beta chain) was recorded many times. Regions amplified from RNA transcripts were the TCR beta CDR3 regions. Initially, a first-round RT-PCR of the TCR CDR3 employed the HTBI primer set. TCRdb processed the multiplex PCR reads anew with MiXCR; each CDR3 protein has one entry. The profile covers 530,000 or so distinct CDR3 sequences, with around 22% appearing a single time and over 9% taken by the ten largest. The sample belongs to a study of T cells in Graves' hyperthyroidism and ophthalmopathy. From germline, CDR1 is ENHRY and CDR2 SYGVKD. This CDR3 is built from 13 residues. Trimming shortened V by 11 bases and J by 1 base, and 14 bases separated the two germline ends.

The receptor was derived from a woman in her 30s with Graves' ophthalmopathy. The chain employs TRBV10-3 and TRBJ1-1; D may be TRBD1 (6 bases). Sequenced material: blood. CDR3 region: CAAKEGGNTEAFF. The CDR3 DNA follows: TGTGCCGCTAAGGAGGGGGGGAACACTGAAGCTTTCTTT.